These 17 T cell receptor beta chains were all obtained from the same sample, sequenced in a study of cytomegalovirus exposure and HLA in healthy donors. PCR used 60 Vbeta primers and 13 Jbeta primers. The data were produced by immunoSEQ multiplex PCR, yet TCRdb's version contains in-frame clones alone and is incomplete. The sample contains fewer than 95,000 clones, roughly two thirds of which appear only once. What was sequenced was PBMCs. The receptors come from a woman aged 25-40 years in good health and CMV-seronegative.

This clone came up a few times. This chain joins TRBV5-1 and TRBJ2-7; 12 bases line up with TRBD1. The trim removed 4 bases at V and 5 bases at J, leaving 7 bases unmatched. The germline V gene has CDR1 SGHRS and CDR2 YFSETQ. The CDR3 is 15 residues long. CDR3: CASSAGTGGTNEQYF. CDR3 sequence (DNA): TGCGCCAGCAGCGCCGGGACAGGGGGCACGAACGAGCAGTACTTC.

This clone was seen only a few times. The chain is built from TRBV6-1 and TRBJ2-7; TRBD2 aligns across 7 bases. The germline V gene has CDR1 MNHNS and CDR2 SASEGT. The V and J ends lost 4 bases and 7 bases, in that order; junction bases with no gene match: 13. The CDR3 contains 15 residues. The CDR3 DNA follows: TGTGCCAGCAGTGTCCAATTCAGGGAGGGATGGGAGCAGTACTTC. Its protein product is CASSVQFREGWEQYF.

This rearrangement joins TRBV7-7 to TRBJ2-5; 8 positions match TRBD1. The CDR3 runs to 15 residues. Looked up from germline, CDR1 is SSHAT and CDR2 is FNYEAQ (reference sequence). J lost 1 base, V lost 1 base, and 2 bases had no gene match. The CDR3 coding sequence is TGTGCCAGCAGCTTAGGACAGGGGACCCAAGAGACCCAGTACTTC. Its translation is CASSLGQGTQETQYF.

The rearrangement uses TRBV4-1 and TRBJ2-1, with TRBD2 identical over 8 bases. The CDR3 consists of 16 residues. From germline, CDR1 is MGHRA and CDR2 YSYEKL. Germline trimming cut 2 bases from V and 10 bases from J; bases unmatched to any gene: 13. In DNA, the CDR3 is TGCGCCAGCAGCCAACCTCCGGGCGGGGGGCCATCGGAGCAGTTCTTC. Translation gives CASSQPPGGGPSEQFF.

The chain's CDR3 is CAWSVLAGKDTQYF. CDR3 DNA: TGTGCCTGGAGTGTACTAGCGGGAAAAGATACGCAGTATTTT. The V call is TRBV30, the J call TRBJ2-3, with TRBD2 matching 10 bases. The germline V gene has CDR1 GTSNPN and CDR2 SVGIG (reference sequence). The CDR3 consists of 14 residues. J lost 5 bases, V lost 0 bases, and 2 bases had no gene match.

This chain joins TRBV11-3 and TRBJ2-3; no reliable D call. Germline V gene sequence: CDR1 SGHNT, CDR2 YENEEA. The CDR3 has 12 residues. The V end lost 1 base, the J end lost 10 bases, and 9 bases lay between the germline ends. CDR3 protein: CASSLGFQAQYF. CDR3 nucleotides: TGTGCCAGCAGCTTAGGTTTCCAGGCGCAGTATTTT.

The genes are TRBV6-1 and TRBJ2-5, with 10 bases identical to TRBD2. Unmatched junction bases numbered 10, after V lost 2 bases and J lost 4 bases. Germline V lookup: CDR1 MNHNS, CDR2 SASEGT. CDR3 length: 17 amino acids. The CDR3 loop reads CASSERELAGQRETQYF. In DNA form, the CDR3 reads TGTGCCAGCAGTGAAAGAGAACTAGCGGGGCAAAGAGAGACCCAGTACTTC.

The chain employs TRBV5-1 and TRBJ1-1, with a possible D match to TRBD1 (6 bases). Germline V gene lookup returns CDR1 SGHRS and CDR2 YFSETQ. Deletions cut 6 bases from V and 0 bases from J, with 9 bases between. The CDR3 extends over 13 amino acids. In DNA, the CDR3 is TGCGCCAGCATGAGGGACATGAACACTGAAGCTTTCTTT. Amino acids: CASMRDMNTEAFF.

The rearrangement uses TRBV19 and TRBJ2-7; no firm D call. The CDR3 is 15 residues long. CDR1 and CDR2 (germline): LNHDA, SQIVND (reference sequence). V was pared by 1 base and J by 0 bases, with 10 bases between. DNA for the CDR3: TGTGCCAGTAGTATAGGGTTTGAGGCCTCCTACGAGCAGTACTTC. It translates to CASSIGFEASYEQYF.

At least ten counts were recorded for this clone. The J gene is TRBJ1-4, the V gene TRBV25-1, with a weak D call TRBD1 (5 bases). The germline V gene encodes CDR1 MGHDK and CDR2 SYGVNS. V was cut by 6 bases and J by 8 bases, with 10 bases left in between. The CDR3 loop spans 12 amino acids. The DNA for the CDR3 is TGTGCCAGCAGCCGACAGTCCGAAAAACTGTTTTTT. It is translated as CASSRQSEKLFF.

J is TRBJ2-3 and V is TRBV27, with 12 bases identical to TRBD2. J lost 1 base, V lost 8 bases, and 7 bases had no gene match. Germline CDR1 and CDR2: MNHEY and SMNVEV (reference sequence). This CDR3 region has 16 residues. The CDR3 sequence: CASAPRLAGGTDTQYF. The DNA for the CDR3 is TGTGCCAGCGCCCCGCGACTAGCGGGAGGCACAGATACGCAGTATTTT.

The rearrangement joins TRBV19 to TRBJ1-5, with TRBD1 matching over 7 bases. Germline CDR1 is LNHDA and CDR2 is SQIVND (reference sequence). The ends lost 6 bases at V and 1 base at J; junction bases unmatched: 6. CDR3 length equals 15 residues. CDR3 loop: CASSPTGASNQPQHF. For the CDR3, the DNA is TGTGCCAGTAGCCCTACAGGGGCCAGCAATCAGCCCCAGCATTTT. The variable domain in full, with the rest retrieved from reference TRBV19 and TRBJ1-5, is DGGITQSPKYLFRKEGQNVTLSCEQNLNHDAMYWYRQDPGQGLRLIYYSQIVNDFQKGDIAEGYSVSREKKESFPLTVTSAQKNPTAFYLCASSPTGASNQPQHFGDGTRLSIL.

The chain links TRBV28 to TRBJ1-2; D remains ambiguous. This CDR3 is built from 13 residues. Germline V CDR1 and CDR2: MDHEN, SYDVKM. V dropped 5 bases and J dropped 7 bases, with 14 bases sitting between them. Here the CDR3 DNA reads TGTGCCAGCAGTACCGGGTCTTACTCTGGCTACACCTTC. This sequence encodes CASSTGSYSGYTF.

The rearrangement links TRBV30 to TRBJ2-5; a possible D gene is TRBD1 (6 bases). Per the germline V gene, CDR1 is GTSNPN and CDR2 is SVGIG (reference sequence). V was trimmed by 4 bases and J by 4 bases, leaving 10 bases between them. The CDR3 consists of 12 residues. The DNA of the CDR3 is TGTGCCTGGAAAAGAGGGGGAGAGACCCAGTACTTC. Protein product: CAWKRGGETQYF.

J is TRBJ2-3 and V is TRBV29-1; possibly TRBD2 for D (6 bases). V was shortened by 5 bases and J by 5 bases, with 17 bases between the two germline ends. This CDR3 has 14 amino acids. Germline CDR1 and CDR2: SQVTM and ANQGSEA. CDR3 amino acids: CSVFSARGGDTQYF. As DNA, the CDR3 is TGCAGCGTTTTCTCTGCTAGGGGAGGAGATACGCAGTATTTT.

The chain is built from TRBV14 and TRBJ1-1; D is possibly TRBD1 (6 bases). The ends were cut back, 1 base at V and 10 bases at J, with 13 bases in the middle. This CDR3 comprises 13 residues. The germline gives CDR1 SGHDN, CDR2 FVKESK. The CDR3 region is CASSQASPGVAFF. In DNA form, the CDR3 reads TGTGCCAGCAGCCAAGCTTCTCCAGGGGTAGCTTTCTTT. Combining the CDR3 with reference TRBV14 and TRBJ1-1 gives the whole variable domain EAGVTQFPSHSVIEKGQTVTLRCDPISGHDNLYWYRRVMGKEIKFLLHFVKESKQDESGMPNNRFLAERTGGTYSTLKVQPAELEDSGVYFCASSQASPGVAFFGQGTRLTVV.

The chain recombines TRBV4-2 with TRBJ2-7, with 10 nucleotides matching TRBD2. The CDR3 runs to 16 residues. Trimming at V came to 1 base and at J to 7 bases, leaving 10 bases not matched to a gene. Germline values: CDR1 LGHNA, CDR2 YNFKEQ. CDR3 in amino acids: CASSQGNLAGAREQYF. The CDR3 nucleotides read TGTGCCAGCAGCCAAGGGAATCTAGCGGGGGCGCGAGAGCAGTACTTC.